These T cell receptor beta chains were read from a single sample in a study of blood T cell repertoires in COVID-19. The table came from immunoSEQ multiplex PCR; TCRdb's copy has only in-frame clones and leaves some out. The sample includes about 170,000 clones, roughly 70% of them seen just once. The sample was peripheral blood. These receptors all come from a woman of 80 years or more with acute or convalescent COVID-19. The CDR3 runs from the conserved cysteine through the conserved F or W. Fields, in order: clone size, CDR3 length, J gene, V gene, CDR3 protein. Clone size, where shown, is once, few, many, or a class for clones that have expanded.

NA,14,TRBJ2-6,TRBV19,CASSRFTGANVLTF
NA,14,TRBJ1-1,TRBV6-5,CASSYSGGNTEAFF
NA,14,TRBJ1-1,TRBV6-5,CASTNSREGSEAFF
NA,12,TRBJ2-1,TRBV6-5,CASSSTSNEQFF
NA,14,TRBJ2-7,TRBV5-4,CASSAPGLVREQYF
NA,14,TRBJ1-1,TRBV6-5,CASSTSQANTEAFF
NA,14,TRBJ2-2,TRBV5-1,CASGGTGFIGELFF
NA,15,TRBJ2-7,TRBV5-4,CASSLGPDSPYEQYF
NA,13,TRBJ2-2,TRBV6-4,CASRTTGAGELFF
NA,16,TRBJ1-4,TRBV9,CASSVTGSQGNEKLFF
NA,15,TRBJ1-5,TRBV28,CASSKTGASNQPQHF
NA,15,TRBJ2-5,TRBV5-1,CASSEGQGKKETQYF
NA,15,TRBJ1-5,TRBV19,CASAWDSLSNQPQHF
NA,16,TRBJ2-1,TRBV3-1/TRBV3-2,CASSQGAGLAYNEQFF
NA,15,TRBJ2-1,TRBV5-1,CASSLGGRADNEQFF
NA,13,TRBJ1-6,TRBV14,CASSWEQASPLHF
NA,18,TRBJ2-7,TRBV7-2,CASSSPGLMSRRAYEQYF
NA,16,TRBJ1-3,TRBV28,CASHLSQGTSGNTIYF
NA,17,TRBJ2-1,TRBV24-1,CATSEGTGAPSYNEQFF
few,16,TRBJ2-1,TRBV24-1,CATSDPSGRRYNEQFF
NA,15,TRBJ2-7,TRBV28,CASSLWGQESYEQYF
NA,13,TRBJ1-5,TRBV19,CASRTEPNQPQHF
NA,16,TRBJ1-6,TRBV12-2,CASRSYGGMGNSPLHF
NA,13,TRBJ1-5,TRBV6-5,CASGPPMGAPQHF
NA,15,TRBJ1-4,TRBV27,CASSSQGFANEKLFF
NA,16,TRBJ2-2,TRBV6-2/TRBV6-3,CASSYPTRANTGELFF
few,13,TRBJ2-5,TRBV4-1,CASSQVAWETQYF
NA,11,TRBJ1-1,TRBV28,CASSLTGGAFF
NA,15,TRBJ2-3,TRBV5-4,CASSLELADTDTQYF
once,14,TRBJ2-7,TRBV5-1,CASSFQLAAYEQYF
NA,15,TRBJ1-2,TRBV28,CASSPGQGSYYGYTF
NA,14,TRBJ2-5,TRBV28,CASSEQGFQETQYF
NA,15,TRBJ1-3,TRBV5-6,CASSDRTGSGNTIYF
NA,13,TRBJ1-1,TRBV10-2,CATLTGQGTEAFF
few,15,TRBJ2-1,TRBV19,CASSLNREAYNEQFF
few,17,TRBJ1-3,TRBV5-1,CASSQTGGQSSGNTIYF
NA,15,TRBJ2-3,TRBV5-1,CASSLGTSGTDTQYF
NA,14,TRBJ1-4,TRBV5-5,CASSPMGRNEKLFF
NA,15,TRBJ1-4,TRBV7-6,CASSPGVIHNEKLFF
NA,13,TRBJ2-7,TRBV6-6,CASSNRGLHEQYF
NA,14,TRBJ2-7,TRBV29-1,CSAADRGLSYEQYF
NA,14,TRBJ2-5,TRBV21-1,CASSKPGQKETQYF
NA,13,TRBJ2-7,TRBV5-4,CASSSDRGGEQYF
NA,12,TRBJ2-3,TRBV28,CASGDLTDTQYF
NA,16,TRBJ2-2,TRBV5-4,CASSKNSGSNTGELFF
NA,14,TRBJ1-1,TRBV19,CASSIQGAVTEAFF
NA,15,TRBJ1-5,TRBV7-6,CASSLSTGMAQPQHF
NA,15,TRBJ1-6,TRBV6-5,CASIYSGTGNSPLHF
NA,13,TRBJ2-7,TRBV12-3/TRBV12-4,CASGTGPSNEQYF
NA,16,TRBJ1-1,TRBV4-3,CASSRGTLKLNTEAFF
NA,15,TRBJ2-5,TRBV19,CASSALAGGQETQYF
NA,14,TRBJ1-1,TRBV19,CASTRRTGITEAFF
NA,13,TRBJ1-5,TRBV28,CASSEAGNQPQHF
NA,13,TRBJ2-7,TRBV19,CASATGRGYEQYF
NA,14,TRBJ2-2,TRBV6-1,CASSDRLSTGELFF
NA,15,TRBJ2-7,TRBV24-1,CATSDTGTGPWGQYF
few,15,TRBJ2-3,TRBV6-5,CASTRGTSGSDTQYF
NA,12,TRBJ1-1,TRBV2,CASSAGTVEAFF
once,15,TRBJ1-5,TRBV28,CASSPGSVGGQPQHF